This T cell receptor (beta chain) stems from a study of blood T cell repertoires in COVID-19. The CDR3 length is 14 residues. In germline, CDR1 is MGHDK, CDR2 SYGVNS. The V and J ends lost 7 bases and 6 bases, in that order; junction bases with no gene match: 6. The data were produced by immunoSEQ multiplex PCR, yet TCRdb's version contains in-frame clones alone and is incomplete. The sample comprises about 110,000 clones, 82% of which are singletons, and 15% to 20% rests with the top ten. The TCR sequence derives from a woman aged 60-75 years with acute or convalescent COVID-19. The sample was peripheral blood. This chain joins TRBV25-1 and TRBJ1-4; 9 bases are shared with TRBD1. The CDR3 DNA is TGTGCCAGCACCGAGGACAGGGGAGATGAAAAACTGTTTTTT. It yields the protein CASTEDRGDEKLFF. Full variable domain (outside the CDR3, taken from reference TRBV25-1 and TRBJ1-4): EADIYQTPRYLVIGTGKKITLECSQTMGHDKMYWYQQDPGMELHLIHYSYGVNSTEKGDLSSESTVSRIRTEHFPLTLESARPSHTSQYLCASTEDRGDEKLFFGSGTQLSVL.